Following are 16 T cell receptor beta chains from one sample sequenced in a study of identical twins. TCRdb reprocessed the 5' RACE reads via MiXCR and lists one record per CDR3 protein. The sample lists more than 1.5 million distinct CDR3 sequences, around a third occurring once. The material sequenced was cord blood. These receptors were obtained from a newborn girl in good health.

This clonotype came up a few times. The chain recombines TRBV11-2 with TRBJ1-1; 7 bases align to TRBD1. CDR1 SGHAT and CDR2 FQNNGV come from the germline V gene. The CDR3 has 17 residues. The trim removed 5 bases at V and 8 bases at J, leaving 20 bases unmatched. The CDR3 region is CASSAGRGLTGIPEAFF. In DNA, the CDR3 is TGTGCCAGCAGCGCGGGGCGCGGACTGACAGGGATCCCCGAAGCTTTCTTT.

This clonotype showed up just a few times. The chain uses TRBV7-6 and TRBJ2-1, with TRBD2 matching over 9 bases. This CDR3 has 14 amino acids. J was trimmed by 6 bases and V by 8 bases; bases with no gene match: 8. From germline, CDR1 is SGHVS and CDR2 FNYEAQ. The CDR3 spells CASRPSGAANEQFF. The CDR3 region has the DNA TGTGCCAGCCGTCCTAGCGGGGCCGCCAATGAGCAGTTCTTC.

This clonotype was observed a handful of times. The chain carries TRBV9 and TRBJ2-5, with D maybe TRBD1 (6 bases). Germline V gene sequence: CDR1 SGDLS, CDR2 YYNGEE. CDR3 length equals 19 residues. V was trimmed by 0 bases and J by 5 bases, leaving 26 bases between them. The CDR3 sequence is CASSVAGYVGAANSETQYF. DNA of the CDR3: TGTGCCAGCAGCGTAGCTGGGTATGTGGGGGCGGCCAACAGCGAGACCCAGTACTTC.

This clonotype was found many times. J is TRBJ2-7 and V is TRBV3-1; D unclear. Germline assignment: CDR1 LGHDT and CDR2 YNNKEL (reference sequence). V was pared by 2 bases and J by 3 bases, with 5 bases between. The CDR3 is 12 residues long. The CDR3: CASSQYSYEQYF. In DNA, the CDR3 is TGTGCCAGCAGCCAATATAGCTACGAGCAGTACTTC.

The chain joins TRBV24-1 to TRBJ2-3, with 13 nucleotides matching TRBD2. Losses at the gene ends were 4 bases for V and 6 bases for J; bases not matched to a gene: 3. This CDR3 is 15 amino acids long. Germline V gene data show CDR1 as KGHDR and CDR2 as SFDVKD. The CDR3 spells CATSEELAGGDTQYF. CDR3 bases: TGTGCCACCAGTGAGGAACTAGCGGGAGGGGATACGCAGTATTTT.

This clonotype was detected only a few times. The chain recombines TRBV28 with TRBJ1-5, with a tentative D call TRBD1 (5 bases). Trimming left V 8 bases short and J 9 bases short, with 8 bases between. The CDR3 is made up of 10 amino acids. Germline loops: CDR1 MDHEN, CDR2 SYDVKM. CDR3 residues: CASRGGPQHF. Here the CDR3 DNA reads TGTGCCAGCCGCGGGGGGCCCCAGCATTTT.

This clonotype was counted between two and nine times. As DNA, the CDR3 is TGTGCTAGTGGTTTGACCTCAGAGAACAATGAGCAGTTCTTC. Translation gives CASGLTSENNEQFF. J is TRBJ2-1 and V is TRBV12-5, with D hard to call. V was clipped by 2 bases and J by 5 bases, with 10 bases between them. The CDR3 spans 14 residues. Germline V CDR1 and CDR2: LGHNT, FRNRAP.

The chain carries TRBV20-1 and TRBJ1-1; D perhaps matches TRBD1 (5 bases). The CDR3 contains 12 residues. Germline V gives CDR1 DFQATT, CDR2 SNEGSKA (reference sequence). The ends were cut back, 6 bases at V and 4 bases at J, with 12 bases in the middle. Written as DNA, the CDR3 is TGCAGTGCCGGATCCAGGGTCACTGAAGCTTTCTTT. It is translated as CSAGSRVTEAFF.

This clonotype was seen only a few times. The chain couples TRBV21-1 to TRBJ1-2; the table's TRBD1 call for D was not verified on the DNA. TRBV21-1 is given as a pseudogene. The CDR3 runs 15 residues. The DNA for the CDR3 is TGTGCCAGCAGCACCCGGACGTCTTCTAACTATGGCTACACCTTC. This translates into CASSTRTSSNYGYTF.

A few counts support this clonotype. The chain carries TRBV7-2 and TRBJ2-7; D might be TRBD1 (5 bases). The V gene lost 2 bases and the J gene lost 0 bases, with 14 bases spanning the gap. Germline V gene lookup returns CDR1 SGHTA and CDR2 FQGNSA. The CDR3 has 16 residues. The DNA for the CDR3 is TGTGCCAGCAGCTTAACAGGTAGCCACAGCTCCTACGAGCAGTACTTC. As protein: CASSLTGSHSSYEQYF.

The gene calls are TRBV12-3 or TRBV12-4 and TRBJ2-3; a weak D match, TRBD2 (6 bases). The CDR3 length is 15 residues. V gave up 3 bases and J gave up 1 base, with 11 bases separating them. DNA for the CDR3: TGTGCCAGCAGTTTCTCTAGCGCGCGCACAGATACGCAGTATTTT. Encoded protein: CASSFSSARTDTQYF.

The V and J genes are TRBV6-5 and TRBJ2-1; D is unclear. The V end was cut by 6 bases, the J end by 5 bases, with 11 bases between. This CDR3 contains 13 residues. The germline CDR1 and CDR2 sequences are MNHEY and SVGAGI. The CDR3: CASSISEHNEQFF. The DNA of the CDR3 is TGTGCCAGCAGCATATCCGAACACAATGAGCAGTTCTTC.

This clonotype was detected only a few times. CDR3 sequence reads: CASRDQGRRKTQYF. CDR3 coding DNA: TGTGCCAGCAGAGACCAGGGACGGAGAAAGACCCAGTACTTC. The V call is TRBV25-1, the J call TRBJ2-5; D is tentatively TRBD1 or TRBD2 (5 bases each). V lost 6 bases, J lost 6 bases, and 17 bases lay in between. This CDR3 has 14 amino acids. Germline lookup yields CDR1 MGHDK and CDR2 SYGVNS. Full variable domain (rest looked up from reference TRBV25-1 and TRBJ2-5): EADIYQTPRYLVIGTGKKITLECSQTMGHDKMYWYQQDPGMELHLIHYSYGVNSTEKGDLSSESTVSRIRTEHFPLTLESARPSHTSQYLCASRDQGRRKTQYFGPGTRLLVL.

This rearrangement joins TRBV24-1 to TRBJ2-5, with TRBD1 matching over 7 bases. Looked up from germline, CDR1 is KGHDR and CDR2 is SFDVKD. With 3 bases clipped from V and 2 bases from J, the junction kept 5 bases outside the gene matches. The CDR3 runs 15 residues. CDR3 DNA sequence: TGTGCCACCAGTGATCCCGGACAGGCTCAAGAGACCCAGTACTTC. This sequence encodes CATSDPGQAQETQYF.

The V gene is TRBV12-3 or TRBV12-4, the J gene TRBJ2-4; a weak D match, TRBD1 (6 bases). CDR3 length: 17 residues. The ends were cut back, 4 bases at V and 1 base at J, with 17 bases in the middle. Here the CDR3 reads CASSSTRGRVAKNIQYF. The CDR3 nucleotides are TGTGCCAGCAGTTCGACCAGGGGAAGGGTGGCCAAAAACATTCAGTACTTC.

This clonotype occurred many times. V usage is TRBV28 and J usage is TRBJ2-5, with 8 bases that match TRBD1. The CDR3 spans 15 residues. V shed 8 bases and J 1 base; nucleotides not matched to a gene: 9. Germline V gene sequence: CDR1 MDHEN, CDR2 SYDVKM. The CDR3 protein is CASGLAGTGQETQYF. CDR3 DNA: TGTGCCAGCGGATTGGCCGGGACAGGCCAAGAGACCCAGTACTTC.